The clone carrying this T cell receptor beta chain was seen a few times. Antigen unknown. The TCR beta cDNA libraries contained unique molecular identifiers. The T cell input of about 0.95 to 11 million gave around 450,000 cDNA molecules. TCRdb ran MiXCR on the PCR reads and lists one entry per CDR3 protein. The sample shows about 380,000 distinct CDR3 sequences, roughly 30% of them seen only once. CDR3 length equals 12 residues. Trimming removed 5 bases from V and 2 bases from J, with 4 bases in between. CDR1 MGHRA and CDR2 YSYEKL come from the germline V gene. This sample was taken from a study of post-analysis software for immune sequencing data. Study information: The patients showed relapsing-remitting, secondary progressive and progressive-relapsing multiple sclerosis courses.

The study, taken as a whole, reports: When compared against controls, multiple sclerosis patients showed significantly lower normalized Chao1 diversity. Under F measure analysis, samples from one preparation batch co-clustered strongly. Controls showed lower frequencies than patients for four to six TRBV segments, and TRBV5-6, TRBV5-1 and TRBV20-1 were among these.

The chain carries TRBV4-1 and TRBJ2-1, with D uncertain. The sequence came from a girl aged 5 to 17 with multiple sclerosis. The specimen was blood. CDR3 coding DNA: TGCGCCAGCAGCTCAGCCTACAATGAGCAGTTCTTC. Translation: CASSSAYNEQFF.